The entry below describes one T cell receptor (beta chain). The antigen is unknown. The data were obtained in a study of a mutant IDH1 vaccine in newly diagnosed glioma. In the study overall: Vaccination was launched 4-6 weeks after radiotherapy alone, or with temozolomide cycles. Treated patients showed a male proportion of roughly 62%, a female proportion of around 40%, and a mean age of about 44 years.

Described time point: week 35, safety follow-up. Every vaccine dose comprised 300 ug of mutant IDH1 20-mer peptide plus topical imiquimod. Newly diagnosed WHO grade 3 or 4 IDH1-mutant, ATRX-lost astrocytomas were identified in the donors. Germline lookup yields CDR1 SGHTA and CDR2 FQGTGA. This CDR3 contains 16 residues. V gave up 5 bases and J gave up 7 bases, with 20 bases separating them. TCRdb keeps only in-frame clones here, not all; method: immunoSEQ multiplex PCR. The sample includes 43,000 or so clones, approximately 92% seen only once; the top ten take roughly 2.3%. The specimen comprised PBMCs, sampled from a glioma patient whose treatment included an IDH1 peptide vaccine. This chain joins TRBV7-3 and TRBJ2-2; D is undetermined. The clonotype comes from a man aged 45-65 years with glioma. In nucleotides, the CDR3 is TGTGCCAGCAGCCCTGAGCCGCCGACGCTGGTCGGGGAGCTGTTTTTT. Its protein product is CASSPEPPTLVGELFF. Drawing the rest from reference TRBV7-3 and TRBJ2-2, the complete variable domain is GAGVSQTPSNKVTEKGKYVELRCDPISGHTALYWYRQSLGQGPEFLIYFQGTGAADDSGLPNDRFFAVRPEGSVSTLKIQRTERGDSAVYLCASSPEPPTLVGELFFGEGSRLTVL.